The sequence of this T cell receptor beta chain was determined in a study of vaccination and CD4 T cells after COVID-19. Treatment in this sample: approximately nine-day PBMC culture with coronavirus spike peptide pools or control peptides (ViraFEST assay). This clonotype has just a few counts. Its target is unknown. Germline V gene data show CDR1 as MNHEY and CDR2 as SVGAGI. The V end lost 0 bases, the J end lost 5 bases, and 11 bases lay between the germline ends. The CDR3 consists of 15 residues. Cultured CD4+ T cell DNA underwent sequencing with the Oncomine TCR Beta short-read assay. TCRdb analysed the PCR reads with MiXCR anew, one entry per CDR3 protein. The sample lists roughly 20,000 distinct CDR3 sequences, roughly 40% seen once, with approximately 17% in the top ten.

The origin of this receptor is a human donor who received a COVID-19 vaccine. Material: CD4+ T cells from blood, cultured in vitro, obtained before SARS-CoV-2 vaccination. V and J are TRBV6-5 and TRBJ1-5, with a tentative D call TRBD1 (5 bases). CDR3 in DNA: TGTGCCAGCAGTTACTCGATTTCGGGGGATCAGCCCCAGCATTTT. It specifies CASSYSISGDQPQHF.